The clone carrying this TCR beta chain was detected once. The data stem from a study of blood T cell repertoires in COVID-19. V dropped 3 bases and J dropped 0 bases, with 10 bases sitting between them. The germline CDR1 and CDR2 sequences are PRHDT and FYEKMQ (reference sequence). This CDR3 comprises 15 residues. The assay was immunoSEQ multiplex PCR, and TCRdb's table has in-frame clones only and misses some. The sample holds approximately 300,000 clones, about nine tenths seen once. Individuals aged about 18 to 90 years were recruited from about two dozen US areas. Participants had their cohort set by participant-reported clinical history.

The chain carries TRBV13 and TRBJ2-3; D unclear. The sequenced material came from PBMCs or T cells enriched from blood (not recorded which). This sequence originates from a woman aged 25-40 years who had recovered from COVID-19. CDR3 sequence (DNA): TGTGCCAGCAGCTTCGTCTTCGGGAGCACAGATACGCAGTATTTT. Encoded protein: CASSFVFGSTDTQYF.